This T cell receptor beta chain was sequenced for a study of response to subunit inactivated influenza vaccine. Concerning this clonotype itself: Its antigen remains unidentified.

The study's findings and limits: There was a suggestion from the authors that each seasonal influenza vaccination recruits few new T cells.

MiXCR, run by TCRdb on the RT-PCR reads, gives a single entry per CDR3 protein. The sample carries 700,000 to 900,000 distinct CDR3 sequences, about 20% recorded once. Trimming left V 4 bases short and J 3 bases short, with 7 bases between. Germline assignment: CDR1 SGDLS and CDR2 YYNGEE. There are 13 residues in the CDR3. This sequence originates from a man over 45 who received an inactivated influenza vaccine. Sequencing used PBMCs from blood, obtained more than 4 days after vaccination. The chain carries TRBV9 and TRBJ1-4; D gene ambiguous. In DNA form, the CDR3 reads TGTGCCAGCAGCCCCAGGCCTAATGAAAAACTGTTTTTT. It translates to CASSPRPNEKLFF.